The 18 T cell receptor beta chains listed next were all sequenced from one sample in a study of spatial heterogeneity in lung cancer. As for time point: sample taken at primary tumor resection. Unsorted tumor, nontumor lung tissue or cryopreserved PBMC supplied the whole RNA. TCRdb reanalysed the 5' RACE reads using MiXCR and keeps one entry per CDR3 protein. The table has approximately 44,000 distinct CDR3 sequences, about 13% seen once; the top ten hold 50% to 65%. Sequencing used PBMCs, obtained at surgery. The receptors derive from a male donor with early-stage non-small cell lung cancer.

This clonotype has only a few counts. The V gene is TRBV4-1, the J gene TRBJ2-1, with 10 bases aligning to TRBD2. Germline CDR1 reads MGHRA; CDR2 reads YSYEKL. The V segment lost 8 bases and the J segment 5 bases; nucleotides outside the gene matches: 9. This CDR3 region has 15 residues. Here the CDR3 reads CASGPLAGRNNEQFF. CDR3 nucleotides: TGCGCCAGCGGCCCACTAGCGGGGCGAAACAATGAGCAGTTCTTC.

This clonotype came up many times. The CDR3 loop reads CATVPTGFNSPLHF. CDR3 nucleotides: TGTGCCACCGTCCCGACAGGGTTTAATTCACCCCTCCACTTT. J is TRBJ1-6 and V is TRBV10-3, with TRBD1 matching over 7 bases. The CDR3 length is 14 residues. V was pared by 10 bases and J by 6 bases, with 9 bases of the junction left unmatched. Germline lookup yields CDR1 ENHRY and CDR2 SYGVKD.

This clonotype occurred many times. The chain uses TRBV7-8 and TRBJ1-5; possible D gene TRBD1, 5 bases. Germline V gives CDR1 SGHVS, CDR2 FQNEAQ. Trimming took 6 bases from V and 4 from J, leaving 13 bases between them. This CDR3 is 14 amino acids long. This chain's CDR3 is CASRGQGRNQPQHF. The CDR3 DNA reads as TGTGCCAGCAGAGGGCAGGGACGAAATCAGCCCCAGCATTTT. Full variable domain (remainder filled in from reference TRBV7-8 and TRBJ1-5): GAGVSQSPRYKVAKRGQDVALRCDPISGHVSLFWYQQALGQGPEFLTYFQNEAQLDKSGLPSDRFFAERPEGSVSTLKIQRTQQEDSAVYLCASRGQGRNQPQHFGDGTRLSIL.

This clonotype was observed at least ten times. This rearrangement joins TRBV2 to TRBJ2-4; unclear D gene. Germline-derived CDR1 and CDR2 are SNHLY and FYNNEI. The CDR3 totals 13 residues. Trimming stripped 8 bases from V and 0 bases from J, with 8 bases between. As DNA, the CDR3 is TGTGCCAGCGGCAGCCTAGCCAAAAACATTCAGTACTTC. Translation: CASGSLAKNIQYF.

This clonotype came up many times. DNA of the CDR3: TGCGCCAGCAGAATAGAGTCACCGAACACCGGGGAGCTGTTTTTT. This encodes CASRIESPNTGELFF. V usage is TRBV5-1 and J usage is TRBJ2-2, with unresolved D. The V end was cut by 5 bases, the J end by 0 bases, with 11 bases between. Germline assignment: CDR1 SGHRS and CDR2 YFSETQ. The CDR3 extends over 15 amino acids. Using reference TRBV5-1 and TRBJ2-2 for the parts outside the CDR3, the full variable domain is KAGVTQTPRYLIKTRGQQVTLSCSPISGHRSVSWYQQTPGQGLQFLFEYFSETQRNKGNFPGRFSGRQFSNSRSEMNVSTLELGDSALYLCASRIESPNTGELFFGEGSRLTVL.

This clonotype was detected only a few times. The genes are TRBV7-2 and TRBJ2-1; D could derive from TRBD1 or TRBD2 (7 bases each). The CDR3 is 15 residues long. Germline CDR1 SGHTA, CDR2 FQGNSA. The V gene lost 8 bases and the J gene lost 6 bases, with 20 bases spanning the gap. CDR3: CASAPGRGPGNEQFF. The CDR3 nucleotides are TGTGCCAGCGCCCCGGGGAGGGGGCCCGGCAATGAGCAGTTCTTC.

The J gene is TRBJ1-5, the V gene TRBV4-2; the D is unclear. The CDR3 runs 19 residues. The germline V and J ends were trimmed by 0 bases and 1 base, with 19 bases remaining between them. Germline V gene sequence: CDR1 LGHNA, CDR2 YNFKEQ. The CDR3 DNA follows: TGTGCCAGCAGCCAAGATCCCCCGGGCCACCTTAGGAGCAATCAGCCCCAGCATTTT. This gives the protein CASSQDPPGHLRSNQPQHF.

A single count supports this clonotype. This sequence joins TRBV25-1 and TRBJ1-5; TRBD1 agrees at 8 bases. Trimming at V came to 5 bases and at J to 7 bases, leaving 7 bases not matched to a gene. This CDR3 has 14 residues. Germline CDR1 is MGHDK and CDR2 is SYGVNS. The CDR3 nucleotides read TGTGCCAGCAGTCCCGGACAGGGACGACAGCCCCAGCATTTT. Amino acid sequence: CASSPGQGRQPQHF.

The chain joins TRBV4-3 to TRBJ2-1, with D unresolved. Per the germline V gene, CDR1 is LGHNA and CDR2 is YSLEER. The CDR3 runs 14 residues. The V gene lost 4 bases and the J gene lost 6 bases, with 13 bases spanning the gap. CDR3 region: CASSPGFSLNEQFF. The CDR3 bases are TGCGCCAGCAGCCCCGGGTTTAGTCTCAATGAGCAGTTCTTC.

This clonotype was seen repeatedly, ten times or more. The chain employs TRBV29-1 and TRBJ1-2, with D possibly TRBD1 on 6 matching bases. This CDR3 is 12 amino acids long. V lost 3 bases and J 1 base, leaving 6 bases between the germline ends. Germline V gives CDR1 SQVTM, CDR2 ANQGSEA. The CDR3 DNA reads TGCAGCGTTGAGGACAGTAACTATGGCTACACCTTC. Translating it yields CSVEDSNYGYTF.

This clonotype was recorded many times. The chain joins TRBV5-4 to TRBJ1-4, with 8 bases fitting TRBD1. The V and J ends lost 0 bases and 5 bases, in that order; junction bases with no gene match: 0. Germline CDR1 reads SGHNT; CDR2 reads YYREEE (reference sequence). The length of the CDR3 is 14 residues. The CDR3 DNA reads as TGTGCCAGCAGCTTGGGGACAGGGAATGAAAAACTGTTTTTT. Its protein product is CASSLGTGNEKLFF.

This clonotype was recorded a few times. V usage is TRBV6-1 and J usage is TRBJ2-5; possible D gene TRBD2, 5 bases. This CDR3 has 12 amino acids. Per the germline V gene, CDR1 is MNHNS and CDR2 is SASEGT. V was clipped by 3 bases and J by 5 bases, with 7 bases between them. CDR3 residues: CASSDPGETQYF. The DNA for the CDR3 is TGTGCCAGCAGTGACCCGGGGGAGACCCAGTACTTC.

This clonotype was found many times. This chain uses TRBV9 with TRBJ1-6, with 7 bases identical to TRBD1. J gave up 5 bases and V 4 bases, and 6 bases lay outside the gene matches. This CDR3 spans 15 amino acids. CDR1 SGDLS and CDR2 YYNGEE come from the germline V gene. CDR3 residues: CASSPLGQNNSPLHF. The CDR3 nucleotides are TGTGCCAGCAGCCCTCTGGGACAGAATAATTCACCCCTCCACTTT.

The rearrangement joins TRBV20-1 to TRBJ1-2; unclear D gene. The germline V gene encodes CDR1 DFQATT and CDR2 SNEGSKA (reference sequence). The ends were cut back, 6 bases at V and 0 bases at J, with 11 bases in the middle. This CDR3 is 13 amino acids long. The CDR3 nucleotides are TGCAGTGCAGAGCAGAGGACTAACTATGGCTACACCTTC. This encodes CSAEQRTNYGYTF.

The V call is TRBV12-3 or TRBV12-4, the J call TRBJ1-1, with D possibly being TRBD1 (6 bases). The CDR3 is 15 residues long. V was trimmed by 6 bases and J by 1 base, leaving 15 bases between them. The CDR3 coding sequence is TGTGCCAGCAGCCCATTACAGGGAACGAACACTGAAGCTTTCTTT. Its translation: CASSPLQGTNTEAFF.

This rearrangement joins TRBV7-6 to TRBJ1-3, with D possibly matching TRBD1 (5 bases). The CDR3 consists of 16 residues. V was shortened by 2 bases and J by 2 bases, with 13 bases between the two germline ends. Germline V lookup: CDR1 SGHVS, CDR2 FNYEAQ. This CDR3 reads CASSLPPAGAGNTIYF. DNA for the CDR3: TGTGCCAGCAGCTTACCTCCGGCGGGGGCTGGAAACACCATATATTTT.

At least ten counts were recorded for this clonotype. The chain is built from TRBV7-2 and TRBJ1-2; the D gene is possibly TRBD1 (6 bases). CDR1 is SGHTA, CDR2 FQGNSA, per germline. Trimming took off 1 base at V and 13 bases at J, with 10 bases between the two ends. The CDR3 sequence is 11 residues long. CDR3 loop: CASSLDRAGTF. The CDR3 nucleotides are TGTGCCAGCAGCTTAGACAGGGCGGGCACCTTC.

This clonotype was seen only a few times. The chain carries TRBV11-2 and TRBJ2-3; TRBD1 or TRBD2 may be the D gene (5 bases each). Germline CDR1 and CDR2: SGHAT and FQNNGV. Trimming removed 5 bases from V and 1 base from J, with 10 bases in between. This CDR3 region has 14 residues. CDR3 loop: CASSTPGRTDTQYF. The CDR3 DNA sequence: TGTGCCAGCAGCACACCGGGGCGCACAGATACGCAGTATTTT.